This T cell receptor beta chain emerged from a study of blood T cells in healthy people across ages. Study-level points and caveats: Possibly, changes in expanded clonotypes were confounded because donor CMV status was unknown. While age rose, TCR beta diversity per million T cells dropped in a roughly linear way. Donors of long life had a larger count of naive CD4+ cells and greater diversity than aged donors.

V trimming: 2 bases; J trimming: 4 bases; junction bases outside the gene matches: 6. The CDR3 is 14 amino acids. Per the germline V gene, CDR1 is DFQATT and CDR2 is SNEGSKA (reference sequence). This clonotype was detected only a few times. Its antigen is still unknown. Isolated PBMCs totaled at least 6.5 million in each sample. A second PCR of roughly 7 to 11 cycles used a sample-barcoded 5' primer and a J-beta primer mix. Each CDR3 protein gets one entry after TCRdb re-called the 5' RACE reads with MiXCR. This table has 450,000 to 650,000 distinct CDR3 sequences, about 24% appearing once. The same sample was also used in a study of T cells of mothers and their children.

The chain carries TRBV20-1 and TRBJ1-2; 8 nucleotides match TRBD1. The sequence came from a boy aged 5-17 years in good health. Sequenced sample: blood. This CDR3 is CSARSGGMAYGYTF. In DNA form, the CDR3 reads TGCAGTGCTAGATCAGGGGGCATGGCCTATGGCTACACCTTC.